This note documents a single T cell receptor (beta chain) sequence. Its antigen is not identified. Clones were sequenced by immunoSEQ multiplex PCR, and TCRdb holds only the in-frame ones, with some missing. The data show almost 85,000 clones, with about nine tenths seen just once and 0.1% held by the top ten. Trimming removed 2 bases from V and 6 bases from J; junction bases left unmatched: 5. CDR1 is SGHTA and CDR2 is FQGNSA in the germline V gene. The CDR3 runs to 14 residues. The sample comes from a study of graft-versus-host responses after intestinal transplantation. Whole-study context: All recipients were transplanted with multivisceral, liver-intestinal, or isolated intestinal grafts. Uniformly, recipients were administered anti-thymocyte globulin induction with subsequent tacrolimus and steroids for 2 to 3 years.

Findings of the study overall: Early HvG declines after transplant were associated with peak circulating GvH clone levels.

The receptor was isolated from a human donor who received an intestinal transplant. The V gene is TRBV7-2, the J gene TRBJ2-7; 9 bases match TRBD2. The sample was unstimulated CD4+ T cells sorted from spleen or lymph node cells, taken before intestinal transplant. The CDR3 nucleotides read TGTGCCAGCAGCTTACAGCGGGGGGATAGCGAGCAGTACTTC. This codes for CASSLQRGDSEQYF.